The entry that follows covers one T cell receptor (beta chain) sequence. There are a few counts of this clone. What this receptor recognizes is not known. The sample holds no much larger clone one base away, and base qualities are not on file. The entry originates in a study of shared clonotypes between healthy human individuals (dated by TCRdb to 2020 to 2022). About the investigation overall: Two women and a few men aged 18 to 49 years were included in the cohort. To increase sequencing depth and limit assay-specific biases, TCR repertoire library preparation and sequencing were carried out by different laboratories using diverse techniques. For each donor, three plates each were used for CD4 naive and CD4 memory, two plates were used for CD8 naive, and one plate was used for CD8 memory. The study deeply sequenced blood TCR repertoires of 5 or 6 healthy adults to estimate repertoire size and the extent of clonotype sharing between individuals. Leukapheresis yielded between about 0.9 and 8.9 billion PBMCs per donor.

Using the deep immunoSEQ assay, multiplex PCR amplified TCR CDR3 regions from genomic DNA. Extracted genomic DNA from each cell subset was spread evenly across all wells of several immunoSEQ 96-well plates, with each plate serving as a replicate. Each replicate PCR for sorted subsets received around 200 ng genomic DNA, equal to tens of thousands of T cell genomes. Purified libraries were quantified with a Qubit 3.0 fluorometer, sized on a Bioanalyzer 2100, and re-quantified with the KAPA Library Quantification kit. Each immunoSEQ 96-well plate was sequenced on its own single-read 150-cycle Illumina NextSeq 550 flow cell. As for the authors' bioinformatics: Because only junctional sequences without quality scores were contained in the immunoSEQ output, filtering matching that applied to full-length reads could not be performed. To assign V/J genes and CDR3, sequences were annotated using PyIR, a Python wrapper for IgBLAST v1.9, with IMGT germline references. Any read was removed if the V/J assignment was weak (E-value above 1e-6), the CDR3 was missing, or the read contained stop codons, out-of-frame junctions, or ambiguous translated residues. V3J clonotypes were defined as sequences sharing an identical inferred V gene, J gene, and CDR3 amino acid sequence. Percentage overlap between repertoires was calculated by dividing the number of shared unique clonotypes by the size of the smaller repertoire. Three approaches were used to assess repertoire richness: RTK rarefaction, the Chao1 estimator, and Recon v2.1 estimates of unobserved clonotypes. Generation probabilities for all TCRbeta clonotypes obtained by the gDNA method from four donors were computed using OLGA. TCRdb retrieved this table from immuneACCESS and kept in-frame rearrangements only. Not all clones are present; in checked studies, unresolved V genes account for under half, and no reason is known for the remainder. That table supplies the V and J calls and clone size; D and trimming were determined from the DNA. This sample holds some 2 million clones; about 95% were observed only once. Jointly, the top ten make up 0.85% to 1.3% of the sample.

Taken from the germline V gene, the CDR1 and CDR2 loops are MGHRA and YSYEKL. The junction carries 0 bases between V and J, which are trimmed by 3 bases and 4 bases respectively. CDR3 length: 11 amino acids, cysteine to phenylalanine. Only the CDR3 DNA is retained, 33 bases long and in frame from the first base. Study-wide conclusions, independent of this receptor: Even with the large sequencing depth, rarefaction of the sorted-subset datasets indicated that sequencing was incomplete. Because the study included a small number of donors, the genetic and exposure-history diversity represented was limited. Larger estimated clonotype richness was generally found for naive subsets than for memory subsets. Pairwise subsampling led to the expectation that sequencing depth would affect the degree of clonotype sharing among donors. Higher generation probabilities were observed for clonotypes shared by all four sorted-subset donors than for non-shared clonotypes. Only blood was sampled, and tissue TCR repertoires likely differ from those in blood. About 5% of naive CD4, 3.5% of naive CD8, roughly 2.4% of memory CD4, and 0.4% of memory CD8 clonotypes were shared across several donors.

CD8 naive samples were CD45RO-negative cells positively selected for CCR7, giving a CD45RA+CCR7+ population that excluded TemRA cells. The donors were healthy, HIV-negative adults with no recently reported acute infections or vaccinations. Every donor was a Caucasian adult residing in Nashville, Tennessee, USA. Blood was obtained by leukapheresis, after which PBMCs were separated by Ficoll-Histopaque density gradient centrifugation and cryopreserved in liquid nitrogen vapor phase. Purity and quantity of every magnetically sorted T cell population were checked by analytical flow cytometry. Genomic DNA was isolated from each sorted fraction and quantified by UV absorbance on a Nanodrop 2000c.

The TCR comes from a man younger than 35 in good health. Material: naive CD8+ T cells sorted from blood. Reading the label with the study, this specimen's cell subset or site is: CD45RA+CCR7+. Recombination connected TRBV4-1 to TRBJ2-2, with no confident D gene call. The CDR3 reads CASSHTGELFF. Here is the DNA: TGCGCCAGCAGCCACACCGGGGAGCTGTTTTTT.